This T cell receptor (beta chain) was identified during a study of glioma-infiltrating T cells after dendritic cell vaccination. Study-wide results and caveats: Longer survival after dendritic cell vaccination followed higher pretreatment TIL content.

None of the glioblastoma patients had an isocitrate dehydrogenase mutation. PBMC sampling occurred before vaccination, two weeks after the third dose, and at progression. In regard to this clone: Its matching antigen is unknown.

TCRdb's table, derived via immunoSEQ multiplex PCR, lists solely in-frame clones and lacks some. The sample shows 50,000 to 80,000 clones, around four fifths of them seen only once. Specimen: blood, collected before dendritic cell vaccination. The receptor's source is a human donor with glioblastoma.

The CDR3 sequence is CASSLPGVYYGYTF. The CDR3, as DNA: TGTGCCAGCAGCTTACCCGGGGTTTACTATGGCTACACCTTC. The rearrangement uses TRBV7-2 and TRBJ1-2; D is unclear. Trimming removed 2 bases from V and 3 bases from J, with 10 bases in between. The CDR3 covers 14 residues. Germline assignment: CDR1 SGHTA and CDR2 FQGNSA.